This TCR beta chain was sequenced for a study of T cell repertoires in cytomegalovirus infection. Whole-study findings and limits: HLA-C-restricted, CMV-specific TCR beta clonotypes were dominant ex vivo.

This clonotype occurred many times. The antigen remains undetermined. TCRdb reanalysed the reads using MiXCR and keeps one entry per CDR3 protein. The sample yields fewer than 200,000 distinct CDR3 sequences, about a fifth seen once. V was shortened by 2 bases and J by 1 base, with 14 bases between the two germline ends. Per the germline V gene, CDR1 is SEHNR and CDR2 is FQNEAQ (reference sequence). This CDR3 contains 16 residues. The V and J genes are TRBV7-9 and TRBJ1-2, with a weak D call TRBD1 (5 bases). The sequenced sample was CD8+ T cells from cultured PBMCs, obtained from culture after CMV antigen stimulation. This clonotype originated in a human donor in good health (CMV status not recorded). Some clones in this sample may be carry-over from other donors' samples. The DNA for the CDR3 is TGTGCCAGCAGCTTATCAGACAGCCCCCTTAACTATGGCTACACCTTC. Its translation: CASSLSDSPLNYGYTF.